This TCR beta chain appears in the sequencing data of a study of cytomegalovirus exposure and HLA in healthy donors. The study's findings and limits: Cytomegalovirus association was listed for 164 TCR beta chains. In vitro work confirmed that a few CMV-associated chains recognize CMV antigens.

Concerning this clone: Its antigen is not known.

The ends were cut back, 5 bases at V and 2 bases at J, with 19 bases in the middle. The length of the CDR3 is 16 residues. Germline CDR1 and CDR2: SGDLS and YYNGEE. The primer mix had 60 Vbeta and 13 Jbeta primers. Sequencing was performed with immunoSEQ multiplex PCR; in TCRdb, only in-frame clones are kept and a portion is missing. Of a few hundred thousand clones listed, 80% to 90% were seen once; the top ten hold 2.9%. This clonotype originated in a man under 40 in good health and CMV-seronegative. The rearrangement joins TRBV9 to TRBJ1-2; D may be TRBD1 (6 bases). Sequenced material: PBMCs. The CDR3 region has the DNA TGTGCCAGCAGGCCAGCCGGGACAACTTTAAACTATGGCTACACCTTC. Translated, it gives CASRPAGTTLNYGYTF.